The 12 T cell receptor beta chains in this list originate from one sample, sequenced in a study of glioma-infiltrating T cells. Amplification of TCR alpha and beta CDR3 regions from RNA used iRepertoire nested multiplex PCR. One entry per CDR3 protein, called by TCRdb with MiXCR from the multiplex PCR reads. Here the sample spans more than 110,000 distinct CDR3 sequences, around 40% being singletons. Sequenced input: glioma tissue, nonneoplastic brain tissue, or PBMCs (not recorded which). Every receptor here comes from a human donor with low-grade glioma or glioblastoma, undergoing nonglioma brain surgery, or in good health (not recorded which).

The CDR3: CASSSDPWEQYF. CDR3 DNA: TGTGCCAGCTCATCGGACCCATGGGAGCAGTACTTC. This rearrangement joins TRBV18 to TRBJ2-7; D gene unclear. The germline V gene encodes CDR1 KGHSH and CDR2 LQKENI. The CDR3 totals 12 residues. The V end was cut by 5 bases, the J end by 7 bases, with 12 bases between.

The chain couples TRBV29-1 to TRBJ1-1; a weak D match, TRBD1 (6 bases). Germline assignment: CDR1 SQVTM and CDR2 ANQGSEA. The V end lost 5 bases, the J end lost 0 bases, and 10 bases lay between the germline ends. The CDR3 sequence is 13 residues long. The CDR3 loop is CSVIRDMNTEAFF. The CDR3 bases are TGCAGCGTTATCAGGGACATGAACACTGAAGCTTTCTTT.

This clonotype was seen once. A read error is likely, as this CDR3 ends without the conserved phenylalanine or tryptophan. This chain links TRBV6-2 or TRBV6-3 with TRBJ2-1; the D is unclear. Trimming left V 7 bases short and J 7 bases short, with 17 bases between. The CDR3 loop spans 14 amino acids. Germline-derived CDR1 and CDR2 are MNHEY and SVGEGT. CDR3 sequence (DNA): TGTGCCAGCACCACCGGCGCCCGCGGTAATGAGCAGTTCCTC. Protein product: CASTTGARGNEQFL.

The chain carries TRBV6-2 or TRBV6-3 and TRBJ2-3, with TRBD2 identical over 12 bases. In germline, CDR1 is MNHEY, CDR2 SVGEGT. The CDR3 has 15 amino acids. Losses at the gene ends were 10 bases for V and 5 bases for J; bases not matched to a gene: 10. The CDR3 protein is CAINRLAGAIDTQYF. The DNA of the CDR3 is TGTGCCATCAACCGACTAGCGGGAGCCATAGATACGCAGTATTTT.

This chain uses TRBV27 with TRBJ1-3; 7 nucleotides align to TRBD1. Germline-derived CDR1 and CDR2 are MNHEY and SMNVEV (reference sequence). V shed 5 bases, J shed 4 bases, and the junction held 11 bases outside the gene matches. This CDR3 spans 16 amino acids. The CDR3 nucleotides are TGTGCCAGCAGTGCATCCCAGGGGGGTTGGGGAAACACCATATATTTT. It translates to CASSASQGGWGNTIYF.

The chain carries TRBV6-2 or TRBV6-3 and TRBJ2-1, with a tentative D call TRBD1 (6 bases). The CDR3 is made up of 15 amino acids. CDR1 is MNHEY, CDR2 SVGEGT, per germline. The V end lost 1 base, the J end lost 10 bases, and 17 bases lay between the germline ends. This CDR3 reads CASSYYPSTGQEQFF. The CDR3, as DNA: TGTGCCAGCAGTTACTACCCTTCCACGGGACAAGAGCAGTTCTTC.

The chain combines TRBV2 with TRBJ1-2; 7 nucleotides agree with TRBD1. The germline gives CDR1 SNHLY, CDR2 FYNNEI. This CDR3 has 14 amino acids. Unmatched junction bases numbered 8, after V lost 4 bases and J lost 6 bases. CDR3 region: CASSGREGQNGYTF. DNA for the CDR3: TGTGCCAGCAGTGGTAGAGAGGGACAGAATGGCTACACCTTC.

This clonotype was observed a handful of times. The V call is TRBV20-1, the J call TRBJ2-1; 8 nucleotides align to TRBD2. Trimming cost V 8 bases and J 0 bases; bases outside gene matches: 9. CDR3 length: 15 amino acids. CDR1 and CDR2 from the germline V gene are DFQATT and SNEGSKA (reference sequence). CDR3 nucleotide sequence: TGCAGTTCTTCAAGACTAGCGAGCTCCTACAATGAGCAGTTCTTC. This sequence encodes CSSSRLASSYNEQFF.

This clonotype was picked up a small number of times. The gene calls are TRBV20-1 and TRBJ2-7, with unresolved D. V was shortened by 5 bases and J by 2 bases, with 13 bases between the two germline ends. The CDR3 has 13 amino acids. Germline V gene sequence: CDR1 DFQATT, CDR2 SNEGSKA (reference sequence). The CDR3 sequence is CSAHSDDAYEQYF. DNA of the CDR3: TGCAGTGCTCATTCGGACGATGCCTACGAGCAGTACTTC.

CDR3 protein: CSARDSRLYDTQYF. In DNA form, the CDR3 reads TGCAGTGCTAGAGATAGTCGGCTTTACGATACGCAGTATTTT. The chain uses TRBV20-1 and TRBJ2-3; D call uncertain. V shed 0 bases and J shed 6 bases, with 13 bases lying between them. CDR1 DFQATT and CDR2 SNEGSKA come from the germline V gene (reference sequence). The CDR3 has 14 amino acids.

There are a few counts of this clonotype. The V call is TRBV7-2, the J call TRBJ2-7; TRBD2 matches at 14 bases. J gave up 3 bases and V 0 bases, and 7 bases lay outside the gene matches. This CDR3 spans 18 amino acids. Per the germline V gene, CDR1 is SGHTA and CDR2 is FQGNSA. The CDR3 bases are TGTGCCAGCAGCTTAGCGTTGGGACTAGCGGGGGATTACTACGAGCAGTACTTC. Translation gives CASSLALGLAGDYYEQYF.

V and J are TRBV6-6 and TRBJ1-2, with TRBD1 identical over 11 bases. V lost 8 bases and J lost 7; bases outside the gene matches: 6. This CDR3 spans 13 amino acids. CDR1 and CDR2 from the germline V gene are MNHNY and SVGAGI (reference sequence). The DNA for the CDR3 is TGTGCCAGCGGACAGGGGGCGGATCTTGGCTACACCTTC. The encoded protein is CASGQGADLGYTF.